This TCR beta chain was found in a study of identical twins. The germline CDR1 and CDR2 sequences are SQVTM and ANQGSEA. The CDR3 is made up of 17 amino acids. The trim removed 4 bases at V and 1 base at J, leaving 11 bases unmatched. This clonotype was found a few times. TCRdb ran MiXCR on the 5' RACE reads and lists one entry per CDR3 protein. Altogether fewer than 350,000 distinct CDR3 sequences are present, roughly 8.6% being singletons, with the ten largest covering over 2%. These same records also appear under a second study, on yellow fever vaccine responses in identical twins.

Sequencing was done on a sample of memory (CD45RO+) T cells sorted from blood. J is TRBJ2-1 and V is TRBV29-1; the match to TRBD2 covers 9 bases. The receptor was derived from a woman between 18 and 29 years old in good health. The CDR3, as DNA: TGCAGCGTTGGGGGGAGACTAGCGGCCCGATCCTACAATGAGCAGTTCTTC. Residues: CSVGGRLAARSYNEQFF.